The 16 T cell receptor beta chains listed next were all sequenced from one sample in a study of blood T cell repertoires in COVID-19. Profiled with immunoSEQ multiplex PCR; TCRdb holds only in-frame clones, not every one. The sample lists around 250,000 clones, more than 75% occurring once. Sequenced sample: peripheral blood. These receptors all stem from a woman aged 65 to 85 with active or convalescent COVID-19.

The V and J genes are TRBV6-2 or TRBV6-3 and TRBJ1-2, with D maybe TRBD1 (5 bases). Germline-derived CDR1 and CDR2 are MNHEY and SVGEGT. Trimming pared 0 bases from V and 5 bases from J, leaving 13 bases between. CDR3 length: 15 amino acids. The CDR3, as DNA: TGTGCCAGCAGTTACTCGAGTCCAGGGCGATATGGCTACACCTTC. It codes for CASSYSSPGRYGYTF.

The chain links TRBV5-4 to TRBJ1-6; no definite D call. Germline lookup yields CDR1 SGHNT and CDR2 YYREEE (reference sequence). Trimming shortened V by 0 bases and J by 4 bases, and 11 bases separated the two germline ends. The CDR3 runs 16 residues. The CDR3 bases are TGTGCCAGCAGCTTGGCCGGCGGAGATTATAATTCACCCCTCCACTTT. It codes for CASSLAGGDYNSPLHF. The full variable domain, in which reference TRBV5-4 and TRBJ1-6 provide the parts outside the CDR3, is ETGVTQSPTHLIKTRGQQVTLRCSSQSGHNTVSWYQQALGQGPQFIFQYYREEENGRGNFPPRFSGLQFPNYSSELNVNALELDDSALYLCASSLAGGDYNSPLHFGNGTRLTVT.

The rearrangement uses TRBV27 and TRBJ1-1, with TRBD1 matching 7 bases. CDR1 and CDR2 from the germline V gene are MNHEY and SMNVEV (reference sequence). There are 14 residues in the CDR3. V shed 4 bases and J 9 bases; nucleotides not matched to a gene: 11. The CDR3 nucleotides are TGTGCCAGCAGTTCTACCGGGACAGTAAGCAAAGCTTTCTTT. Its protein is CASSSTGTVSKAFF.

This rearrangement joins TRBV6-1 to TRBJ2-1, with 7 bases that match TRBD1. The CDR3 length is 14 residues. V shed 5 bases, J shed 8 bases, and the junction held 9 bases outside the gene matches. Germline V gene data show CDR1 as MNHNS and CDR2 as SASEGT. CDR3 DNA sequence: TGTGCCAGCAGTTATCCCCCTCAGGGGGATGAGCAGTTCTTC. This sequence encodes CASSYPPQGDEQFF.

The genes are TRBV27 and TRBJ1-2; no clear D. The CDR3 has 15 amino acids. The germline V gene encodes CDR1 MNHEY and CDR2 SMNVEV (reference sequence). Between the trimmed V and J ends, which lost 0 bases and 0 bases, there was a span of 8 bases. Here the CDR3 reads CASSLSRETNYGYTF. The DNA of the CDR3 is TGTGCCAGCAGTTTATCTAGAGAAACTAACTATGGCTACACCTTC.

V usage is TRBV6-5 and J usage is TRBJ1-6; no clear D gene. V lost 7 bases and J 7 bases, leaving 11 bases between the germline ends. Looked up from germline, CDR1 is MNHEY and CDR2 is SVGAGI. The CDR3 contains 13 residues. The CDR3 reads CASNNGNNSPLHF. CDR3 in DNA: TGTGCCAGCAATAACGGGAACAATTCACCCCTCCACTTT.

The chain combines TRBV5-1 with TRBJ2-6, with D unclear. CDR1 and CDR2 from the germline V gene are SGHRS and YFSETQ. This CDR3 has 15 residues. The V end lost 0 bases, the J end lost 0 bases, and 4 bases lay between the germline ends. The CDR3 nucleotides read TGCGCCAGCAGCTTGGTGTACTCTGGGGCCAACGTCCTGACTTTC. It yields the protein CASSLVYSGANVLTF.

This clone was seen just once. This rearrangement joins TRBV19 to TRBJ1-5; D perhaps matches TRBD1 (5 bases). Germline CDR1 reads LNHDA; CDR2 reads SQIVND (reference sequence). There are 14 residues in the CDR3. Deletions cut 1 base from V and 9 bases from J, with 13 bases between. As DNA, the CDR3 is TGTGCCAGTAGTATAGGTCAGGGTCGGACGCCCCAGCATTTT. It yields the protein CASSIGQGRTPQHF. Filled out from reference TRBV19 and TRBJ1-5, the complete variable domain reads DGGITQSPKYLFRKEGQNVTLSCEQNLNHDAMYWYRQDPGQGLRLIYYSQIVNDFQKGDIAEGYSVSREKKESFPLTVTSAQKNPTAFYLCASSIGQGRTPQHFGDGTRLSIL.

V gene TRBV12-3 or TRBV12-4 combines with J gene TRBJ2-6; D unclear. The CDR3 contains 12 residues. V gave up 8 bases and J gave up 3 bases, with 5 bases separating them. The CDR3 loop is CASSRGANVLTF. The CDR3 DNA sequence: TGTGCCAGCTCTCGTGGGGCCAACGTCCTGACTTTC.

This clone was seen a few times. This chain uses TRBV11-2 with TRBJ1-5; tentative D call: TRBD1 (5 bases). V gave up 5 bases and J gave up 6 bases, with 14 bases separating them. CDR1 is SGHAT, CDR2 FQNNGV, per germline. The length of the CDR3 is 14 residues. In DNA form, the CDR3 reads TGTGCCAGCAGCACAACACGGGGGGGTCAGCCCCAGCATTTT. Protein: CASSTTRGGQPQHF.

This chain uses TRBV24-1 with TRBJ2-2, with 7 positions matching TRBD2. Trimming at V came to 2 bases and at J to 1 base, leaving 3 bases not matched to a gene. This CDR3 contains 16 residues. Germline V CDR1 and CDR2: KGHDR, SFDVKD. The CDR3 nucleotides are TGTGCCACCAGTGATTGGGCTAGCGGGAACACCGGGGAGCTGTTTTTT. It codes for CATSDWASGNTGELFF.

V usage is TRBV14 and J usage is TRBJ1-2, with D perhaps TRBD1 (5 bases). Per germline, CDR1 SGHDN and CDR2 FVKESK. V gave up 4 bases and J gave up 3 bases, with 21 bases separating them. The CDR3 covers 17 residues. The CDR3 DNA sequence: TGTGCCAGCAGCCGGAACAGGCTTCTGAAACCGCACTATGGCTACACCTTC. Protein product: CASSRNRLLKPHYGYTF.

This clone was seen a single time. The genes are TRBV14 and TRBJ2-3; TRBD2 agrees at 14 bases. Germline values: CDR1 SGHDN, CDR2 FVKESK. The trim removed 4 bases at V and 0 bases at J, leaving 3 bases unmatched. The length of the CDR3 is 17 residues. CDR3 amino acids: CASSRLAGGRSTDTQYF. In DNA, the CDR3 is TGTGCCAGCAGCCGACTAGCGGGGGGGCGCAGCACAGATACGCAGTATTTT.

The gene calls are TRBV28 and TRBJ2-7, with D uncertain. The ends were cut back, 3 bases at V and 1 base at J, with 7 bases in the middle. The CDR3 is 13 amino acids. From germline, CDR1 is MDHEN and CDR2 SYDVKM. The CDR3 nucleotides are TGTGCCAGCAGTTTTCCGCTATCCTACGAGCAGTACTTC. Protein sequence: CASSFPLSYEQYF.

The chain uses TRBV7-9 and TRBJ2-1; no clear D. Deletions cut 5 bases from V and 8 bases from J, with 16 bases between. In germline, CDR1 is SEHNR, CDR2 FQNEAQ (reference sequence). The CDR3 is made up of 14 amino acids. CDR3 in DNA: TGTGCCAGCAGCCTCCCTGGCCCCTTTTATGAGCAGTTCTTC. It codes for CASSLPGPFYEQFF.

The chain combines TRBV28 with TRBJ1-2, with no clear D. The germline gives CDR1 MDHEN, CDR2 SYDVKM. Trimming removed 3 bases from V and 4 bases from J, with 3 bases in between. The CDR3 contains 11 residues. CDR3 DNA: TGTGCCAGCAGTTTCGGCTATGGCTACACCTTC. Translating it yields CASSFGYGYTF.